This TCR beta chain was profiled in a study of T cells after yellow fever vaccination. Study overall: Fractions of low cell number were prepared using SMART-Seq v4 Ultra Low Input.

CDR1 is SGHTA and CDR2 is FQGNSA in the germline V gene. The CDR3 length is 16 residues. V gave up 4 bases and J gave up 5 bases; unmatched junction bases: 10. TCRdb re-derived calls from the 5' RACE reads in MiXCR, one entry per CDR3 protein. This table holds nearly 550,000 distinct CDR3 sequences, around 21% found once. The chain couples TRBV7-2 to TRBJ2-3, with 9 bases fitting TRBD1. The specimen was PBMCs, collected 15 days after the yellow fever booster vaccination. The receptor's source is a man aged 25 to 45 who received the YFV17D yellow fever vaccine. The CDR3 is CASSSEPGQGGDTQYF. The CDR3 region has the DNA TGTGCCAGCAGCTCCGAACCGGGACAGGGTGGAGATACGCAGTATTTT.